The present TCR beta chain was sequenced within a study of OX40 agonist ivuxolimab in advanced cancers. About the full investigation: Ivuxolimab, which targeted the costimulatory receptor OX40 (CD134), was an agonistic, fully human IgG2 monoclonal antibody. Intravenous ivuxolimab was administered to patients every 2 weeks at six dose levels: 0.01, 0.1, 0.3, 1.5, 3 and 10 mg/kg. Of the roughly 54 dose-escalation patients, hepatocellular carcinoma was present in approximately 20, melanoma in some 15, renal cell carcinoma in 9 and head and neck cancer in 9. In the dose-escalation cohort, approximately 83% of patients were male, and the mean age was around 60 years with a range of roughly 20 to 79. Prior anti-PD-1, anti-PD-L1 or anti-CTLA-4 therapy was permitted, and approximately 40% of dose-escalation patients had received checkpoint inhibitors. Three dose-escalation patients achieved partial responses, one with hepatocellular carcinoma and two with cutaneous melanoma. Peripheral TCRbeta sequencing aimed to test whether ivuxolimab altered TCR sequence diversity and caused clonal T-cell expansion. The paper describes the monotherapy dose-escalation part (N = 52 patients) of the phase I trial of ivuxolimab. What the authors observed across the whole study: Which antigens the clonally expanded peripheral T cells were specific for was not determined. After ivuxolimab, CD8+ T cells had more expanded clones than CD4+ T cells on average. At doses from 0.1 to 3.0 mg/kg, clonal expansion was seen in both CD4+ and CD8+ blood T cells between baseline and week 6. In the 0.1-3.0 mg/kg groups, partial responders were among the patients with the lowest normalized peripheral clonal expansion, particularly in CD8+ T cells. Low levels of normalized T-cell clonal expansion were also seen in some patients who did not respond.

The trial excluded patients who had a history of autoimmune disease or were on systemic immunosuppression. In every dose cohort, peripheral blood was drawn for TCR sequencing at baseline, cycle 4 day 1, and cycle 7 day 1. Samples came from an open-label, multicenter, first-in-human phase I dose-escalation trial of ivuxolimab. Adults with locally advanced or metastatic melanoma, renal cell carcinoma, hepatocellular carcinoma or head and neck squamous cell carcinoma were enrolled in the trial. Before TCR sequencing, CD4+ T cells and CD8+ T cells from peripheral blood were sorted into separate populations. Genomic DNA was extracted from sorted cells for sequencing of the TCRbeta CDR3 region. TCRbeta CDR3 regions were sequenced using the immunoSEQ Assay. Imported from immuneACCESS, the table was reduced by TCRdb to in-frame sequences with V and J called. These copies leave out some clones; in studies compared against another copy, an unresolved V gene accounts for under half, and the cause of the remainder is not known. A total of 30,000 to 45,000 clones appear in this sample, about 90% of them only once. Roughly 19% of the sample lies in the top ten.

Details on this clone: Its antigen is unknown. No quality values exist for individual bases; no much larger clone is one base distant.

V ends up 4 bases short and J 1 base short, with an unmatched junction base count of 3. The cysteine opens and the phenylalanine closes a CDR3 of 17 amino acids. The sequence is cut down to CDR3 DNA, 51 bases in frame from base 1. The germline V gene (reference sequence) provides CDR1 SGHNT and CDR2 YYREEE. The clonotype was recovered from an adult with an advanced solid tumor such as melanoma, head and neck, liver or kidney cancer. The rearranged chain carries TRBV5-4 and TRBJ2-2; 14 middle bases align to TRBD2. Material: CD4+ or CD8+ T cells sorted from blood, obtained in a trial of the OX40 agonist ivuxolimab. DNA sequence: TGTGCCAGCAGCCCGGGACTAGCGGGGGAGAACACCGGGGAGCTGTTTTTT. Translated, it gives CASSPGLAGENTGELFF.